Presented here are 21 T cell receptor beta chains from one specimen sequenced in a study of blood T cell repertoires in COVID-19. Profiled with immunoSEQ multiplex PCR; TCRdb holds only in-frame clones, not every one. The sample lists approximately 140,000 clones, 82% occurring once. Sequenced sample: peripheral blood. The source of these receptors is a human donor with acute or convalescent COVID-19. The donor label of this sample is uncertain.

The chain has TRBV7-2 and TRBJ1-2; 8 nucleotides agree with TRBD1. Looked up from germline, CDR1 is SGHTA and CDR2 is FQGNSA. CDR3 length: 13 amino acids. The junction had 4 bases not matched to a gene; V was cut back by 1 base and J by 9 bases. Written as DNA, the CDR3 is TGTGCCAGCAGCTTAGGGACAGGGCCCCGCTACACCTTC. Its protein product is CASSLGTGPRYTF. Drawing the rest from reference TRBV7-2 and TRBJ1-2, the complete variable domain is GAGVSQSPSNKVTEKGKDVELRCDPISGHTALYWYRQSLGQGLEFLIYFQGNSAPDKSGLPSDRFSAERTGGSVSTLTIQRTQQEDSAVYLCASSLGTGPRYTFGSGTRLTVV.

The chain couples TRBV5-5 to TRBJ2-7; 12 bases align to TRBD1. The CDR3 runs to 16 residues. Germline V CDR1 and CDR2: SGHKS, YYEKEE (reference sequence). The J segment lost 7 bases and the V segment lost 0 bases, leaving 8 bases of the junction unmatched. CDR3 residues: CASSLGAGQGAREQYF. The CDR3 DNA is TGTGCCAGCAGCTTGGGAGCGGGACAGGGGGCCAGGGAGCAGTACTTC.

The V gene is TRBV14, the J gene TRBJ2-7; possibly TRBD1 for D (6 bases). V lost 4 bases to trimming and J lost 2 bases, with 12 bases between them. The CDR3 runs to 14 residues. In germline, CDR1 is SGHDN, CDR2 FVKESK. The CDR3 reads CASSLGQIPYEQYF. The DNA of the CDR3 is TGTGCCAGCAGCCTAGGACAGATCCCCTACGAGCAGTACTTC.

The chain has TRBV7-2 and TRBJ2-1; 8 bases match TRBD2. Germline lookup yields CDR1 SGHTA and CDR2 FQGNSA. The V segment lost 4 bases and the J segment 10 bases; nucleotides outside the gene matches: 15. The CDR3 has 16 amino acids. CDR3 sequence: CASSSSAGAGSLEQFF. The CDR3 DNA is TGTGCCAGCAGCTCTTCAGCGGGGGCAGGGTCCCTAGAGCAGTTCTTC.

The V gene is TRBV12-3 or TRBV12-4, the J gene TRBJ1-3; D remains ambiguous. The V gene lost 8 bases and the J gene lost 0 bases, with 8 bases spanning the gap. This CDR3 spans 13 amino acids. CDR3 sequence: CASAPSSGNTIYF. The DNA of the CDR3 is TGTGCCAGCGCCCCTAGCTCTGGAAACACCATATATTTT.

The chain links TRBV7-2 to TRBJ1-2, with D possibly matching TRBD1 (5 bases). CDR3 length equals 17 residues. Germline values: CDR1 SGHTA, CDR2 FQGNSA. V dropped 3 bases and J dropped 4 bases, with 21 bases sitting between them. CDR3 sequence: CASSFKGLITPPYGYTF. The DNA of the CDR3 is TGTGCCAGCAGCTTTAAGGGGCTAATCACCCCCCCCTATGGCTACACCTTC.

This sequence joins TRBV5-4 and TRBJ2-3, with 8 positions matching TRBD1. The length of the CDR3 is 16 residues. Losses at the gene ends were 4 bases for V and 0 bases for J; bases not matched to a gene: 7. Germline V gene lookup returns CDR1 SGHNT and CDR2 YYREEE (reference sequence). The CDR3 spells CASSRRQGSSTDTQYF. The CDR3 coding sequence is TGTGCCAGCAGCCGAAGACAGGGGTCTAGCACAGATACGCAGTATTTT.

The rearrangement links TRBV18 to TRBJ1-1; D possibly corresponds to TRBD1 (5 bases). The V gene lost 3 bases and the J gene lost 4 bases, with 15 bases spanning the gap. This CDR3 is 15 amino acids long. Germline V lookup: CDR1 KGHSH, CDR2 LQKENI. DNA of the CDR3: TGTGCCAGCTCACCTACAGCCATCGGGGGCACTGAAGCTTTCTTT. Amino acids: CASSPTAIGGTEAFF.

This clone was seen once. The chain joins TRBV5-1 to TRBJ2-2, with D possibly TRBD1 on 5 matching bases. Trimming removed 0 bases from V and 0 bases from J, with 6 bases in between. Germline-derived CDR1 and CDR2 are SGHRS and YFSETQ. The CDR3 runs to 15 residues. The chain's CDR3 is CASSLGGANTGELFF. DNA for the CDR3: TGCGCCAGCAGCTTGGGGGGCGCGAACACCGGGGAGCTGTTTTTT.

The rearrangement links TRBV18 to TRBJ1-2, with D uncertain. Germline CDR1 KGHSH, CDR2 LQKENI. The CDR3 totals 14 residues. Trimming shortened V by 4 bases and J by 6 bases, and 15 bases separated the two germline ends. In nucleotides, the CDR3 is TGTGCCAGCTCACTCCCGGCCGGCCGGGATGGCTACACCTTC. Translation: CASSLPAGRDGYTF.

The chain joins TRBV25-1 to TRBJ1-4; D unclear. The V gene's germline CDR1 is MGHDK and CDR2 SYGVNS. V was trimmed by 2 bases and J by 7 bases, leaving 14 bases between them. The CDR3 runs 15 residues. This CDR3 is CASSEVRARGEKLFF. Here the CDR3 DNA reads TGTGCCAGCAGTGAAGTGAGGGCCCGAGGTGAAAAACTGTTTTTT. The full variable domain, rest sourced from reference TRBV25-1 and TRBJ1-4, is EADIYQTPRYLVIGTGKKITLECSQTMGHDKMYWYQQDPGMELHLIHYSYGVNSTEKGDLSSESTVSRIRTEHFPLTLESARPSHTSQYLCASSEVRARGEKLFFGSGTQLSVL.

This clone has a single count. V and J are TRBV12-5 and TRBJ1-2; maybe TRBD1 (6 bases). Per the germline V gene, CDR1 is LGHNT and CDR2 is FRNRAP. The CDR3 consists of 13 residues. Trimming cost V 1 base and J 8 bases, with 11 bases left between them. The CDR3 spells CASGLGHRDGYTF. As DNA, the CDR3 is TGTGCTAGTGGTTTGGGGCACAGGGACGGCTACACCTTC.

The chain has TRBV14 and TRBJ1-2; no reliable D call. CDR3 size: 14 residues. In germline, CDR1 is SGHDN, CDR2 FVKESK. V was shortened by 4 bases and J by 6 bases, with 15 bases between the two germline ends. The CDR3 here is CASSPLPEGDGYTF. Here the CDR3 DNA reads TGTGCCAGCAGCCCTCTCCCGGAGGGCGATGGCTACACCTTC. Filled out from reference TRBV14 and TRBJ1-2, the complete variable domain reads EAGVTQFPSHSVIEKGQTVTLRCDPISGHDNLYWYRRVMGKEIKFLLHFVKESKQDESGMPNNRFLAERTGGTYSTLKVQPAELEDSGVYFCASSPLPEGDGYTFGSGTRLTVV.

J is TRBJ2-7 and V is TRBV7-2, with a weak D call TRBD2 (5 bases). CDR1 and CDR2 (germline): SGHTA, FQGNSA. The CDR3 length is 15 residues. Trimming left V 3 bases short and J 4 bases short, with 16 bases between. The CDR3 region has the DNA TGTGCCAGCAGCTTCACTGGGAGCGGTCCGTACGAGCAGTACTTC. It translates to CASSFTGSGPYEQYF.

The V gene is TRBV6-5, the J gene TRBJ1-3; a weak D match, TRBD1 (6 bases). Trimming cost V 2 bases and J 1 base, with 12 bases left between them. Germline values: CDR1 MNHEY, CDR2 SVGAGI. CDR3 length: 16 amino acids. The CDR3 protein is CASSYDGGRSGNTIYF. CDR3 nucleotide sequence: TGTGCCAGCAGTTACGACGGGGGGCGATCTGGAAACACCATATATTTT.

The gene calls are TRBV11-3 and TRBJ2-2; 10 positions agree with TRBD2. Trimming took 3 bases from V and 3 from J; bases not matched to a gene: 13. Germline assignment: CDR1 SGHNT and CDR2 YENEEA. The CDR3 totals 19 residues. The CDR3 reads CASSFGFSGGPRDTGELFF. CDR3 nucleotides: TGTGCCAGCAGCTTTGGGTTTAGCGGGGGGCCCAGGGACACCGGGGAGCTGTTTTTT. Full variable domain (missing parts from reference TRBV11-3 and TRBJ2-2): EAGVVQSPRYKIIEKKQPVAFWCNPISGHNTLYWYLQNLGQGPELLIRYENEEAVDDSQLPKDRFSAERLKGVDSTLKIQPAELGDSAVYLCASSFGFSGGPRDTGELFFGEGSRLTVL.

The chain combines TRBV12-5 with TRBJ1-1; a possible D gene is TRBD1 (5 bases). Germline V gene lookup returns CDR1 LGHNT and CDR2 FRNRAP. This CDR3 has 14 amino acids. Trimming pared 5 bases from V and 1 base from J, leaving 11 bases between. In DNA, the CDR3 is TGTGCTAGTGGTCTTAACACAGGGAACACTGAAGCTTTCTTT. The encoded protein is CASGLNTGNTEAFF.

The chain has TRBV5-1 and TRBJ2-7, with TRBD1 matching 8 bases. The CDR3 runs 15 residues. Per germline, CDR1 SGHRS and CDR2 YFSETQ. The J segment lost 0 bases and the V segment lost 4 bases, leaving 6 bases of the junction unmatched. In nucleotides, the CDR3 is TGCGCCAGCAGCCCAAGACAGGGGAGCTCCTACGAGCAGTACTTC. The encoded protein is CASSPRQGSSYEQYF. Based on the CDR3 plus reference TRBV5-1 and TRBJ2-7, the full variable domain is KAGVTQTPRYLIKTRGQQVTLSCSPISGHRSVSWYQQTPGQGLQFLFEYFSETQRNKGNFPGRFSGRQFSNSRSEMNVSTLELGDSALYLCASSPRQGSSYEQYFGPGTRLTVT.

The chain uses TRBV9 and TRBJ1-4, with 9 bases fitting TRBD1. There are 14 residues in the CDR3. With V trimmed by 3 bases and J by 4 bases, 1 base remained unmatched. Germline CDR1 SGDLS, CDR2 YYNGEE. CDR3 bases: TGTGCCAGCAGCGCGGGACAGGGTAATGAAAAACTGTTTTTT. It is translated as CASSAGQGNEKLFF.

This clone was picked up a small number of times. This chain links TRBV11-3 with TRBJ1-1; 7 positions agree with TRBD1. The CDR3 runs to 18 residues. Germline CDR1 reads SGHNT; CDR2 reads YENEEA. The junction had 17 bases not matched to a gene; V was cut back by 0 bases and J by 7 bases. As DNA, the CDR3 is TGTGCCAGCAGCTTAGACTCCAGTGACCGGGACAGAAAGTTTGAAGCTTTCTTT. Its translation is CASSLDSSDRDRKFEAFF.

CDR3 sequence: CASSSRGGEAFF. The DNA of the CDR3 is TGCGCCAGCAGTAGTCGGGGGGGGGAAGCTTTCTTT. This sequence joins TRBV10-1 and TRBJ1-1, with D perhaps TRBD1 (5 bases). This CDR3 spans 12 amino acids. V was cut by 5 bases and J by 8 bases, with 12 bases left in between. CDR1 and CDR2 from the germline V gene are WNHNN and SYGVQD (reference sequence).